This T cell receptor (beta chain) stems from a study of T-cell memory formation after mild COVID-19. Study conclusions and caveats: CD4+ bias marked clones expanding day 15 to 37, unlike balanced contracting clones. Contracting CD8+ clones were enriched in EMRA, CD4+ mainly in CM and EM.

As regards this clonotype: Antigen unknown.

Germline V CDR1 and CDR2: SNHLY, FYNNEI. The CDR3 runs to 13 residues. Deletions cut 8 bases from V and 7 bases from J, with 12 bases between. The 5'RACE method, run with constant-segment primers, produced TCR alpha and TCR beta cDNA libraries (carrying sample barcodes and UMIs). TCRdb used MiXCR to reprocess the 5' RACE reads, holding one entry per CDR3 protein. The sample holds around 220,000 distinct CDR3 sequences, about 15% seen once. Input material: PBMCs or a T cell subset sorted from them (not recorded which). The chain has TRBV2 and TRBJ1-6; D is unclear. This receptor was taken from a man between 18 and 29 years old who had mild COVID-19 (a few samples of this study predate the infection). Cell type and time point are not known. The CDR3 region has the DNA TGTGCCAGCCAAGGACCTCCAAATTCACCCCTCCACTTT. Translating it yields CASQGPPNSPLHF.